This TCR beta chain was captured by sequencing in a study of blood T cells in healthy people across ages. General observations from the study: In these data, TCR beta diversity tracked strongly with naive T cell percentage. When set beside aged donors, long-lived donors presented more naive CD4+ cells and higher diversity.

Germline V gene data show CDR1 as DFQATT and CDR2 as SNEGSKA (reference sequence). This CDR3 has 13 residues. PCR was performed a second time for about 6 to 11 cycles using a sample-barcoded 5' primer and a J-beta primer mix. TCRdb reprocessed the 5' RACE reads via MiXCR and lists one record per CDR3 protein. The sample includes 700,000 to 900,000 distinct CDR3 sequences, about 55% of them seen just once. A word on this clonotype: Its specificity is unknown.

In terms of origin and age, donors were healthy Caucasian individuals from Russia aged about 6 to 90. Isolating PBMCs gave at least 6 million of these cells per sample. Sequencing was done on a sample of blood. This chain links TRBV20-1 with TRBJ2-1; D is possibly TRBD2 (6 bases). With the DNA end fitting TRBJ2-7 better, the J assignment may be wrong. The sequence derives from a man aged 80 or over in good health. Here the CDR3 reads CSAREGGVDEQYF. The CDR3 DNA sequence: TGCAGTGCTAGAGAGGGCGGGGTGGACGAGCAGTACTTC.